This T cell receptor beta chain derives from a study of early T cells in non-severe SARS-CoV-2 infection (dated by TCRdb to the early 2020s). As for the study more broadly: TCR sequencing used bulk RNA from unsorted whole blood, so alpha and beta chains could not be paired. The paper as a whole reports these results and caveats: Matching against VDJdb was skewed toward anti-spike CD8 responses, likely underestimated virus-specific expansions, and missed private and CD4 specificities.

Worth noting for this clonotype: This clone's antigen is unknown. No base quality information exists; no much larger clone differs at one position.

Receptor libraries were prepared by 5' RACE. For sequencing, a NextSeq 500 was employed. The TCR library protocol attached unique molecular identifiers to individual cDNA molecules to correct for sequencing error and PCR bias. Both TCR alpha and beta chains were sequenced, and tight co-correlation was observed between alpha and beta sequence abundances in each sample. The paper's processing steps were these. Decombinator V4 was used to annotate the V gene, J gene and CDR3 of the TCR sequences. TCRs were defined as expanded if a significant change between any two time points was detected under a Poisson model with p below 0.0001. TCR abundances were normalised to the total number of TCRs sequenced per sample and were expressed as counts per million. MAIT TCRs were defined by TRAV1-2 paired with TRAJ12, TRAJ20 or TRAJ33, and iNKT TCRs by TRAV10 paired with TRAJ18. VDJdb, accessed on 1 November 2021, was searched for TCRs annotated for CMV, EBV and SARS-CoV-2, and TCRs annotated for more than one antigen were excluded. TCRdb reran the public reads through fastp at Q25 and MiXCR, keeping productive beta chains. Each CDR3 protein gets just one entry, which takes the most common genes and DNA from the rows behind it. The V and J calls reflect TCRdb's pipeline rather than the authors' work. The sample table records about 70,000 distinct CDR3 sequences; approximately 12% of these occur just once. The ten largest clonotypes hold 15% to 18% of the sample.

This was a case-control study nested in a cohort of healthcare workers in London, UK, who had nasopharyngeal swab PCR tests and blood samples taken every week. Between 23 and 31 March 2020, the week of the UK lockdown, healthcare workers were enrolled and then followed up weekly for as long as 16 weeks. Trimming costs V 5 bases and J 6 bases, and their ends lie 10 bases apart. Based on the germline V gene, the CDR1 and CDR2 sequences are SGHAT and FQNNGV. The CDR3 measures 13 amino acids from cysteine to phenylalanine. Left in the record is the CDR3 DNA by itself, 39 bases read in frame from the first base.

The receptor's source is an adult who was a healthcare worker with PCR-confirmed SARS-CoV-2 infection or an uninfected control (not recorded which). The donor label of this sample is uncertain. Sequencing was performed on whole blood, taken at baseline. The rearrangement combines TRBV11-2 with TRBJ2-2; the D gene identity is not certain. Read as DNA, the sequence is TGTGCCAGCAGCACGATCAGGCCCGGGGAGCTGTTTTTT. It translates to CASSTIRPGELFF.